This TCR beta chain stems from a study of tumor and adjacent non-tumor tissue in lung cancer. As for the study in general: Patients were aged roughly 30 to 76, some 10 men and roughly five women, stage I to III.

Three rounds of nested PCR, following a modified ARM-PCR protocol, produced the TCRbeta library. TCRdb reprocessed the multiplex PCR reads via MiXCR and lists one record per CDR3 protein. The sample has over 85,000 distinct CDR3 sequences; 84% are singletons. Note on this clonotype: A read error may be the cause here, since a much bigger clone is one base away.

V was shortened by 4 bases and J by 2 bases, with 13 bases between the two germline ends. CDR1 and CDR2 from the germline V gene are SGHRS and YFSETQ. CDR3 size: 15 residues. RNA was extracted from bulk tissue without any cell sorting. This TCR was recovered from a man aged 70 or older with non-small cell lung cancer. The J gene is TRBJ2-4, the V gene TRBV5-1; no clear D. The sequencing sample was made of lung tumor tissue. CDR3 in amino acids: CASSKGPRSKNIQYF. CDR3 DNA: TGCGCCAGCAGCAAAGGACCGCGATCCAAAAACATTCAGTACTTC.